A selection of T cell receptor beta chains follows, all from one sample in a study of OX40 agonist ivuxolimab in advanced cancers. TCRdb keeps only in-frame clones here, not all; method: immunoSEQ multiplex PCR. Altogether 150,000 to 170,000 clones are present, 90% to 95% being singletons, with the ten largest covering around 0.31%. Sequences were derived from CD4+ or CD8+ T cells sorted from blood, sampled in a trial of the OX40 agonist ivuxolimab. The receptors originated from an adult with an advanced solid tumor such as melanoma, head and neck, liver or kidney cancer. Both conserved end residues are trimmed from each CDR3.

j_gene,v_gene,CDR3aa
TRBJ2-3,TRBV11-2,ASSVELAGVTDTQY
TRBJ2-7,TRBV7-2,ASSSSRAASLYEQY
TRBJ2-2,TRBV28,ASLRLPGELF
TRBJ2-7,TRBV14,ASSQNWKREQY
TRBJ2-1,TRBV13,ASSTLWEKGLNEQF
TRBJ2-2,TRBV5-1,ASSLVPSSGGELF
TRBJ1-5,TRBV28,ASITAGDPGNQPQH
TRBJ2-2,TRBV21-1,ASSKKGKLGAGELF
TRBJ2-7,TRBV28,ASSSAGADSYEQY
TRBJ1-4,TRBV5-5,ASSLGQGEKLF
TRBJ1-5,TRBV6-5,ASAIQGGNQPQH
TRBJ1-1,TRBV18,ASSPQGHGEAF